The next 20 T cell receptor beta chains were all read from a single sample in a study of cytomegalovirus exposure and HLA in healthy donors. Vbeta (60) and Jbeta (13) primers were used in the PCR. Clones were sequenced by immunoSEQ multiplex PCR, and TCRdb holds only the in-frame ones, with some missing. The sample records about 110,000 clones, approximately 14% being singletons. Input material: PBMCs. These receptors all stem from a female donor in good health and CMV-seronegative.

This chain uses TRBV28 with TRBJ1-1; D possibly corresponds to TRBD1 (6 bases). The CDR3 is 15 residues long. Germline CDR1 reads MDHEN; CDR2 reads SYDVKM. The V and J ends lost 7 bases and 0 bases respectively, with 15 bases between them. The CDR3 coding sequence is TGTGCCAGCATCCCTCCGACAGGAATGAACACTGAAGCTTTCTTT. This codes for CASIPPTGMNTEAFF. Full variable domain (rest looked up from reference TRBV28 and TRBJ1-1): DVKVTQSSRYLVKRTGEKVFLECVQDMDHENMFWYRQDPGLGLRLIYFSYDVKMKEKGDIPEGYSVSREKKERFSLILESASTNQTSMYLCASIPPTGMNTEAFFGQGTRLTVV.

V usage is TRBV9 and J usage is TRBJ1-5; no clear D gene. Trimming pared 3 bases from V and 2 bases from J, leaving 21 bases between. Germline lookup yields CDR1 SGDLS and CDR2 YYNGEE. The length of the CDR3 is 18 residues. The CDR3 loop is CASSGPFSWRKGNQPQHF. The CDR3 bases are TGTGCCAGCAGCGGCCCATTTAGTTGGAGGAAGGGCAATCAGCCCCAGCATTTT.

This sequence joins TRBV5-1 and TRBJ1-1; weak D call: TRBD1 (6 bases). V lost 1 base to trimming and J lost 9 bases, with 16 bases between them. The CDR3 length is 14 residues. Germline V gene data show CDR1 as SGHRS and CDR2 as YFSETQ. The CDR3 nucleotides are TGCGCCAGCAGCTTGTTGCCGGGGGGCGGAAAAGCTTTCTTT. Translating it yields CASSLLPGGGKAFF.

A few counts support this clone. At one boundary the junction diverges from the germline segment, which might be a read error. The V call is TRBV7-7, the J call TRBJ1-5; no clear D. Germline loops: CDR1 SSHAT, CDR2 FNYEAQ (reference sequence). The CDR3 consists of 13 residues. CDR3 protein: CASSLGPDQPQHF. As DNA, the CDR3 is TGTGCTAGCAGCTTAGGTCCGGATCAGCCCCAGCATTTT.

The chain uses TRBV7-9 and TRBJ2-7; 7 bases fit TRBD2. CDR3 size: 14 residues. After removal of 5 bases from V and 3 bases from J, the junction contained 7 bases not matched to a gene. From germline, CDR1 is SEHNR and CDR2 FQNEAQ (reference sequence). CDR3: CASSPPGGSYEQYF. DNA for the CDR3: TGTGCCAGCAGCCCCCCCGGCGGGAGCTACGAGCAGTACTTC.

This clone was seen more than once but under ten times. The chain carries TRBV2 and TRBJ2-3, with 7 bases fitting TRBD2. The germline V gene has CDR1 SNHLY and CDR2 FYNNEI. The J segment lost 0 bases and the V segment lost 1 base, leaving 7 bases of the junction unmatched. The CDR3 is made up of 17 amino acids. CDR3 sequence reads: CASSEGIGTISTDTQYF. CDR3 DNA: TGTGCCAGCAGTGAAGGGATCGGGACTATTAGCACAGATACGCAGTATTTT.

This clone showed up just a few times. The chain combines TRBV10-3 with TRBJ1-1, with a tentative D call TRBD1 (6 bases). Germline V gene sequence: CDR1 ENHRY, CDR2 SYGVKD. This CDR3 is 14 amino acids long. Trimming took off 4 bases at V and 3 bases at J, with 12 bases between the two ends. The chain's CDR3 is CAISGFHRDTEAFF. As DNA, the CDR3 is TGTGCCATCAGTGGGTTCCACAGGGACACTGAAGCTTTCTTT.

The table lists this clone with a few counts. The V call is TRBV19, the J call TRBJ2-7; 9 bases line up with TRBD1. CDR3 length: 14 residues. V shed 5 bases, J shed 2 bases, and the junction held 4 bases outside the gene matches. The germline gives CDR1 LNHDA, CDR2 SQIVND (reference sequence). CDR3 DNA: TGTGCCAGTAGTCTTGGGACAGGGACCTACGAGCAGTACTTC. Translation gives CASSLGTGTYEQYF.

This chain joins TRBV2 and TRBJ2-5, with TRBD2 matching 12 bases. CDR1 and CDR2 (germline): SNHLY, FYNNEI. This CDR3 has 14 residues. Losses at the gene ends were 9 bases for V and 1 base for J; bases not matched to a gene: 3. This CDR3 reads CASTGLAGQETQYF. In DNA, the CDR3 is TGTGCCAGTACGGGACTAGCGGGCCAAGAGACCCAGTACTTC.

There are a few counts of this clone. This chain uses TRBV6-5 with TRBJ2-1; D might be TRBD2 (6 bases). Trimming removed 2 bases at V and 2 bases at J, with 13 bases between. The CDR3 is 16 residues long. Germline CDR1 is MNHEY and CDR2 is SVGAGI. CDR3 loop: CASSYRAGIPYNEQFF. CDR3 nucleotides: TGTGCCAGCAGTTACAGGGCGGGGATTCCCTACAATGAGCAGTTCTTC.

The chain carries TRBV7-6 and TRBJ1-1; no definite D call. The V gene's germline CDR1 is SGHVS and CDR2 FNYEAQ. The CDR3 has 13 residues. V was clipped by 4 bases and J by 1 base, with 7 bases between them. CDR3 in DNA: TGTGCCAGCAGCTCGAGCCCGAACACTGAAGCTTTCTTT. Its translation: CASSSSPNTEAFF.

Here the CDR3 DNA reads TGTGCCAGCAGTCAGACAGGGGGGAACACTGAAGCTTTCTTT. This translates into CASSQTGGNTEAFF. This chain joins TRBV27 and TRBJ1-1, with TRBD1 identical over 9 bases. This CDR3 contains 14 residues. V lost 5 bases to trimming and J lost 1 base; unmatched junction nucleotides: 2. Germline lookup yields CDR1 MNHEY and CDR2 SMNVEV (reference sequence).

Only a few counts were recorded for this clone. The chain links TRBV20-1 to TRBJ1-1, with D hard to call. Deletions cut 3 bases from V and 6 bases from J, with 8 bases between. Germline CDR1 is DFQATT and CDR2 is SNEGSKA (reference sequence). The CDR3 extends over 11 amino acids. CDR3 coding DNA: TGCAGTGCTAGTCCCCAGGCTGAAGCTTTCTTT. This gives the protein CSASPQAEAFF.

This sequence joins TRBV2 and TRBJ2-7, with D tentatively TRBD1 (5 bases). The CDR3 contains 14 residues. Trimming removed 3 bases at V and 0 bases at J, with 9 bases between. Germline CDR1 reads SNHLY; CDR2 reads FYNNEI. The CDR3 region is CASSDERGSYEQYF. CDR3 DNA: TGTGCCAGCAGTGACGAAAGGGGCTCCTACGAGCAGTACTTC.

The chain has TRBV5-4 and TRBJ1-1; a weak D match, TRBD1 (5 bases). Germline lookup yields CDR1 SGHNT and CDR2 YYREEE (reference sequence). The V end lost 4 bases, the J end lost 5 bases, and 12 bases lay between the germline ends. This CDR3 has 13 residues. The DNA of the CDR3 is TGTGCCAGCAGCCAGGGAGGGGAGACTGAAGCTTTCTTT. Its protein is CASSQGGETEAFF.

V usage is TRBV19 and J usage is TRBJ1-2, with D possibly matching TRBD1 (6 bases). The germline V and J ends were trimmed by 9 bases and 1 base, with 18 bases remaining between them. The CDR3 runs to 15 residues. Germline V gene data show CDR1 as LNHDA and CDR2 as SQIVND (reference sequence). CDR3 loop: CASQTPGVINYGYTF. The CDR3 nucleotides are TGTGCCAGCCAGACTCCAGGGGTCATTAACTATGGCTACACCTTC.

The chain joins TRBV6-6 to TRBJ2-1; D unclear. Trimming cost V 2 bases and J 5 bases, with 7 bases left between them. Germline V lookup: CDR1 MNHNY, CDR2 SVGAGI (reference sequence). This CDR3 region has 13 residues. The CDR3 region has the DNA TGTGCCAGCAGTTACGTCGGTAACAATGAGCAGTTCTTC. The encoded protein is CASSYVGNNEQFF.

The J gene is TRBJ1-2, the V gene TRBV15; D possibly corresponds to TRBD1 (6 bases). V was shortened by 9 bases and J by 6 bases, with 17 bases between the two germline ends. Germline loops: CDR1 LNHNV, CDR2 YYDKDF (reference sequence). The CDR3 has 13 residues. The CDR3 spells CATAGGGYDGYTF. Here the CDR3 DNA reads TGTGCCACAGCGGGAGGGGGATATGATGGCTACACCTTC. Looking up the rest from reference TRBV15 and TRBJ1-2 gives the full variable domain: DAMVIQNPRYQVTQFGKPVTLSCSQTLNHNVMYWYQQKSSQAPKLLFHYYDKDFNNEADTPDNFQSRRPNTSFCFLDIRSPGLGDTAMYLCATAGGGYDGYTFGSGTRLTVV.

There are a few counts of this clone. The chain has TRBV11-2 and TRBJ1-1; 8 nucleotides match TRBD1. The CDR3 covers 12 residues. Germline-derived CDR1 and CDR2 are SGHAT and FQNNGV. Germline trimming cut 4 bases from V and 11 bases from J; bases unmatched to any gene: 6. This CDR3 reads CASSSTGAVAFF. For the CDR3, the DNA is TGTGCCAGCAGCTCGACAGGGGCGGTGGCTTTCTTT.

This clone has only a few counts. The chain carries TRBV2 and TRBJ2-2, with TRBD1 identical over 9 bases. CDR3 length: 15 amino acids. Trimming took 6 bases from V and 1 from J; bases not matched to a gene: 3. CDR1 SNHLY and CDR2 FYNNEI come from the germline V gene. Here the CDR3 reads CASSPGQGNTGELFF. DNA of the CDR3: TGTGCCAGCAGCCCGGGACAGGGGAACACCGGGGAGCTGTTTTTT.